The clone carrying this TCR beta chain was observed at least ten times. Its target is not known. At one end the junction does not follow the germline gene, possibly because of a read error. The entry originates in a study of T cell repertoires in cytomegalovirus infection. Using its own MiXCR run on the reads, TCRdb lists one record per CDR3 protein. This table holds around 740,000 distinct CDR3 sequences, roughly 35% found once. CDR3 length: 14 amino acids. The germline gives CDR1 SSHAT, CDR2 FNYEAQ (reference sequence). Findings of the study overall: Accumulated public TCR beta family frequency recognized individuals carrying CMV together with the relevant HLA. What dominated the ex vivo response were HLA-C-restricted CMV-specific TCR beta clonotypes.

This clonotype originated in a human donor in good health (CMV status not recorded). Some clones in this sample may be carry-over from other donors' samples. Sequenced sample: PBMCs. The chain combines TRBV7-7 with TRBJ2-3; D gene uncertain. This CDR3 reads CASSLGENTDTQYF. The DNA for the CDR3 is TGTGCTAGCAGCTTAGGAGAGAACACAGATACGCAGTATTTT.